This T cell receptor beta chain derives from a study of cytomegalovirus exposure and HLA in healthy donors (dated by TCRdb to 2016 to 2017). As for the study more broadly: In an earlier analysis of about 560 of the donors, approximately 300 Gb of sequence data and 100 million or so unique TCR beta sequences from roughly 190 million T cells were reported. An early release covering just under 650 HLA-typed donors comprised 250 to 350 gigabases of sequencing data and tens of millions of unique TCR sequences. Of the 300 to 400 genotyped donors, roughly 85% fell in the genetic ancestry cluster associated with self-reported Caucasian donors. The aim of the study was to test whether cataloging public T cell receptors could identify signatures of past pathogen exposure. Using immunosequencing, the study profiled T cell repertoires from 550 to 750 subjects and related those repertoires to cytomegalovirus serostatus. Besides the first cohort of about 730 subjects, a separate validation cohort made up of about 120 different subjects was used. To predict cytomegalovirus infection status, the study combined high-throughput TCR immunosequencing, statistical association of individual TCRs with disease status, and machine learning. A later analysis re-analyzed previously published TCR beta repertoires from approximately 700 donors and added high-resolution HLA genotyping to study TCR occurrence patterns. In the later analysis, no new phenotypic data were used to find candidate immune exposures; instead, reliance was placed on TCR beta sequences and their occurrence across donors. An earlier analysis of approximately 630 of the donors applied high-throughput TCR beta sequencing to assess whether each TCR beta V gene segment acted as functional or pseudogenic. Donor age, sex, ethnicity and CMV serostatus were compiled alongside the repertoire data. A later genetic analysis used genome-wide SNP genotypes for about three fifths of the roughly 700 donors, treating that subset as a discovery cohort. All discovery cohort repertoires had been generated on a single sequencing platform. Both class I and class II loci were covered by HLA typing, at four-digit resolution. Typing coverage differed by locus: A, B, C, DRB1 and DQB1 were typed in roughly 620-640 donors, DQA1 in 522, DPA1 in some 600, and DPB1 in just under 490. A handful of DR-DQ haplotypes were handled as single units for association and clustering because linkage in the cohort was strong. On average, over 200,000 unique TCR beta nucleotide sequences were sequenced per donor among some 420 genotyped donors of the cohort, with 15% to 20% of those sequences being non-productive.

In total, about 650 healthy bone marrow donors made up the cohort. All cohort members were sampled while nominally healthy, although unrecorded immune exposures were likely present. The donor tested CMV seronegative and was one of the 352 seronegative cohort members. A peripheral blood sample was collected from each donor, and TCR beta sequencing was performed on peripheral blood mononuclear cells. The Qiagen DNeasy Blood Extraction Kit was used to extract genomic DNA from the blood cell samples. Points on this clone: Its antigen has not been determined. No much larger clone is present one base from it, and per-base qualities are unavailable.

Results the study describes overall, beyond this receptor: Several of the top co-occurrence clusters appeared to be linked to parvovirus B19, influenza, CMV and Epstein-Barr virus, according to a later analysis. For the cohort, immune exposure information was limited to CMV serostatus. A total of some 180 TCR beta chains were listed by the study as associated with cytomegalovirus. According to the authors, the approach could potentially be generalized to other disease states and immunological phenotypes. Linkage disequilibrium might explain the correlated functional status among segregating V segments, but an unknown experimental factor could not be excluded. In a later genetic analysis, fewer N-insertions in productive TCRs were reported among donors in an Asian-associated ancestry cluster than the approximately 630-donor mean. While some public TCRs were present in many individuals, most TCR sequences turned up only very rarely across donors. The cohort was sequenced for TCR beta chains only, and without alpha or paired-chain data the features that could be detected were limited. Because some donors lacked HLA typing at each locus, the association tests relied only on the typed subset. Over 15 rarely observed V segments, including chromosome 9 orphons, were excluded from the earlier analysis of almost 600 of the donors because counts were too low. A further reported finding was that TCR beta sequences accurately predicted the HLA-A and HLA-B alleles for most subjects in the first cohort. Strong co-occurrence of HLA alleles, especially DR and DQ, made assigning TCR associations to individual alleles difficult. The sequencing pipeline was judged likely to have produced a cluster of highly shared sequence variants as a technical artifact. Roughly uniform sequencing depth across donors was assumed in presence/absence analyses, although this assumption may not hold. In an earlier analysis of about 600 of the donors, most TCR beta V segments appeared in productive rearrangements about 87% or about 30% of the time, broadly matching IMGT annotations. A later analysis found that HLA-associated TCR beta chains were more clonally expanded and had lower generation probabilities than equally common non-associated chains. A few of the identified cytomegalovirus-associated TCR beta chains were confirmed in vitro to be specific for cytomegalovirus antigens. According to a later analysis, most CMV-associated TCR beta chains appeared to be HLA-restricted, and the HLA associations seemed to be driven largely by CMV exposure. A later genetic analysis associated a missense DCLRE1C variant with V-gene and J-gene trimming of TCR beta chains, and an independent cohort replicated the association. Specific HLA alleles were associated with 16,951 TCR beta sequences at a false discovery rate of 0.05 in a later analysis. The classifier was reported to diagnose cytomegalovirus status with high specificity and sensitivity in both the original and validation cohorts. According to a later analysis, TCR association rates differed among HLA loci, with DRB1 alleles showing the most associated TCRs and HLA-C alleles showing the fewest. Some IMGT-functional V segments, including TRBV6-2 and TRBV6-3, could not be told apart with the 87-base-pair reads, so those segments were excluded.

Cut back by 6 bases and 0 bases, the V and J ends lie 9 bases apart. The CDR3 measures 13 amino acids from cysteine to phenylalanine. Only the CDR3 DNA stays, 39 bases, in frame from base 1. Based on the germline V gene, the CDR1 and CDR2 sequences are SGHTA and FQGNSA. Receptors were amplified or captured by the immunoSEQ multiplex PCR assay. For the multiplex PCR, a mixture combining 60 forward primers for TCR Vbeta segments and 13 reverse primers for TCR Jbeta segments was used. A multiplex PCR assay on genomic DNA amplified the CDR3 region of rearranged TCR beta genes. The Illumina HiSeq System was used to sequence the amplified TCR beta libraries as 87-base-pair reads. The paper's data handling went like this. Across the 670 or so repertoires, a later analysis counted 60 million to 90 million unique TCR beta chains, around 10 million of which were shared by at least two donors. Raw reads were error-corrected and collapsed into unique sequences with a nearest-neighbor algorithm that merged closely related sequences to remove PCR and sequencing errors. V, D and J gene segments were assigned by aligning CDR3 sequences to IMGT reference sequences. For a sequence to be retained, at least a six-nucleotide match to both a V gene segment and a J gene segment was required. Rearrangements were classified as productive when the CDR3 lacked stop codons and remained in frame with V and J, and all other rearrangements were classified as non-productive. Following IMGT convention, CDR3 was defined as the stretch from the second conserved V-encoded cysteine up to the conserved J-encoded phenylalanine. In an earlier analysis of more than 550 of the donors, sequences lacking an unambiguous match to a single V gene segment were excluded. An earlier analysis of a few hundred of the donors called V segments functional above 56.7% productive rearrangements and segregating when the between-donor standard deviation exceeded 5%. A statistical classification framework was developed to diagnose cytomegalovirus status using the catalog of TCR beta chain sequences. In a later analysis, TCR nucleotide sequences were compared against IMGT/GENE-DB human TR gene sequences so that V and J genes could be assigned. Using the TCRdist pipeline, a later analysis assigned CDR3 sequences along with most-parsimonious VDJ recombination scenarios. A later analysis defined each TCR beta chain by its CDR3 amino acid sequence plus V-gene family, and excluded reads lacking a unique V-gene family. A later analysis removed 592 highly shared, low-generation-probability nucleotide sequences to deal with suspected cross-contamination and a sequencing artifact. In a later analysis, a clonal expansion index was calculated for each public chain from normalized within-repertoire ranks of inferred template counts. A later analysis computed generation probabilities with a VDJ recombination model fitted to out-of-frame rearrangements, and checked the results against IGoR. A later analysis scored TCR-TCR, TCR-HLA and TCR-CMV co-occurrence with hypergeometric tests, applying a repertoire-size bias correction to TCR pairs. In a later analysis, false discovery rates were estimated by permuting HLA or CMV assignments 20 times. In a later analysis, co-occurring TCRs were grouped with DBSCAN, and TCRdist sequence similarity was added when clustering was performed within HLA-allele-positive subsets. For co-occurrence clustering, repertoires with fewer than 30,000 or more than 120,000 public chains were excluded, along with five or six repertoires with anomalous nucleotide sharing. Imported from immuneACCESS, the table was reduced by TCRdb to in-frame sequences with V and J called. These copies leave out some clones; in studies compared against another copy, an unresolved V gene accounts for under half, and the cause of the remainder is not known. V and J calls and clone size come straight from that table; D and trimming were deduced from the DNA. In all, the sample holds around 200,000 clones, and 79% of those were seen once. The ten largest clones capture approximately 1.5% of the sample.

The chain employs TRBV7-2 and TRBJ2-7, with an unclear D gene assignment. The sequenced material came from PBMCs. This clonotype was obtained from a young woman in good health and CMV-seronegative. The DNA sequence is TGTGCCAGCAGTCAGACTTACTCCTACGAGCAGTACTTC. This encodes CASSQTYSYEQYF.